This T cell receptor beta chain derives from a study of blood T cell repertoires in COVID-19. Turning to the study itself: Collection of acute and convalescent COVID-19 samples took place in the United States, Italy and Spain. From T cells, B-cell-depleted T cells, or PBMCs came the material, which was cDNA or gDNA.

Authors' analysis steps: Amplification from reference gene primers served as the basis for estimated nucleated cell counts. Sequencing was performed with immunoSEQ multiplex PCR; in TCRdb, only in-frame clones are kept and a portion is missing. D and trimming were read from the DNA, whereas the V and J calls and clone size are those reported in that table. Here the sample spans over 40,000 clones, approximately 92% being singletons. The receptor was derived from a human donor in a cohort sampled during active COVID-19. The sample comprised peripheral blood.

CDR3 region: CASEKRAGSYYGYTF. The DNA for the CDR3 is TGTGCCAGCGAAAAACGGGCAGGGTCATACTATGGCTACACCTTC. V and J are TRBV7-2 and TRBJ1-2, with D perhaps matching TRBD1 (5 bases). V was trimmed by 8 bases and J by 3 bases, leaving 19 bases between them. This CDR3 is 15 amino acids long. The V gene's germline CDR1 is SGHTA and CDR2 FQGNSA.